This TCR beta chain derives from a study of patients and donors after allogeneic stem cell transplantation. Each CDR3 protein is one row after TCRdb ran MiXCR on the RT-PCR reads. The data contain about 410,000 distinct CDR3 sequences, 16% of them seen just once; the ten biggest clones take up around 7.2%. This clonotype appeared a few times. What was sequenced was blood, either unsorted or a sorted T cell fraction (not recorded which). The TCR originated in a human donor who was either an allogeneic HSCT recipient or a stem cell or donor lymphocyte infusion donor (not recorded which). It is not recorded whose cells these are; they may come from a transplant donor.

The chain's CDR3 is CSVVGDWDEQYF. The CDR3 DNA reads as TGCAGCGTTGTCGGGGATTGGGACGAGCAGTACTTC. The genes are TRBV29-1 and TRBJ2-7; possibly TRBD2 for D (5 bases). CDR3 size: 12 residues. The germline V and J ends were trimmed by 4 bases and 5 bases, with 12 bases remaining between them. Germline values: CDR1 SQVTM, CDR2 ANQGSEA.